This entry describes one T cell receptor (beta chain). The target antigen is unknown. The data originate from a study of vaccination effects on CD4 cells after COVID-19. Before sequencing took place, the ViraFEST assay used viral peptide pools to expand antigen-specific CD4+ T cells. Culture proceeded for roughly ten days, and CD4+ T cells were then isolated. Either the BNT162b2 or mRNA-1273 vaccine was given to participants in two doses. CDR1 is SGDLS and CDR2 is YYNGEE in the germline V gene. This CDR3 has 15 residues. The V gene lost 0 bases and the J gene lost 3 bases, with 12 bases spanning the gap. The method was immunoSEQ multiplex PCR; TCRdb's version includes in-frame clones alone and lacks a portion of them. This table has approximately 74,000 clones, around four fifths appearing once.

This TCR was sampled from a human donor who received a COVID-19 vaccine. Sequenced material: CD4+ T cells from PBMCs cultured with HCoV-OC43 spike peptides, taken after COVID-19 vaccination. Subset given: HCoV-OC43 spike overlapping peptide pool stimulation. V gene TRBV9 combines with J gene TRBJ1-2, with D possibly TRBD1 on 5 matching bases. The CDR3 DNA follows: TGTGCCAGCAGCGTAGCAGAGGGGACGTACTATGGCTACACCTTC. This codes for CASSVAEGTYYGYTF. The whole variable domain, filled in from reference TRBV9 and TRBJ1-2, reads DSGVTQTPKHLITATGQRVTLRCSPRSGDLSVYWYQQSLDQGLQFLIQYYNGEERAKGNILERFSAQQFPDLHSELNLSSLELGDSALYFCASSVAEGTYYGYTFGSGTRLTVV.